These 4 T cell receptor beta chains originate from one sample sequenced in a study of siplizumab effects on memory and regulatory T cells. The protocol was immunoSEQ multiplex PCR, while the TCRdb copy is restricted to in-frame clones and leaves out a portion. The profile shows some 110,000 clones, about 92% of them singletons. Material for sequencing was CD4+ T cells sorted from blood. These receptor sequences come from a human donor in good health.

The chain joins TRBV19 to TRBJ2-5, with TRBD2 matching over 10 bases. V was pared by 5 bases and J by 5 bases, with 11 bases of the junction left unmatched. CDR1 and CDR2 from the germline V gene are LNHDA and SQIVND (reference sequence). The CDR3 has 16 amino acids. Here the CDR3 DNA reads TGTGCCAGTAGTCTTGGACTAGCGGACGCCAGGGAGACCCAGTACTTC. Its translation: CASSLGLADARETQYF.

The CDR3 region is CASSVRGQLNTEAFF. CDR3 nucleotides: TGTGCCAGTAGTGTAAGGGGGCAACTGAACACTGAAGCTTTCTTT. The rearrangement uses TRBV19 and TRBJ1-1, with 7 bases identical to TRBD1. The ends lost 5 bases at V and 0 bases at J; junction bases unmatched: 6. This CDR3 has 15 residues. The V gene's germline CDR1 is LNHDA and CDR2 SQIVND (reference sequence).

V is TRBV7-3 and J is TRBJ2-1; D call uncertain. The V end was cut by 2 bases, the J end by 6 bases, with 8 bases between. Germline CDR1 SGHTA, CDR2 FQGTGA. CDR3 size: 13 residues. The CDR3 DNA reads as TGTGCCAGCAGCTTAGGTGTCAGCAATGAGCAGTTCTTC. Its translation is CASSLGVSNEQFF.

The V gene is TRBV18, the J gene TRBJ2-3; 10 nucleotides line up with TRBD2. The germline CDR1 and CDR2 sequences are KGHSH and LQKENI. The CDR3 is made up of 16 amino acids. J gave up 3 bases and V 8 bases, and 11 bases lay outside the gene matches. Here the CDR3 DNA reads TGTGCCAGCACAAATTCGGGACTAGCGTTGACAGATACGCAGTATTTT. It is translated as CASTNSGLALTDTQYF.